This is a list of T cell receptor beta chains from one sample in a study of OX40 agonist ivuxolimab in advanced cancers. Repertoires were generated with immunoSEQ multiplex PCR, while TCRdb's copy carries only in-frame clones and drops some. The data contain nearly 25,000 clones, around 80% of them singletons. Sequences were derived from CD4+ or CD8+ T cells sorted from blood, sampled in a trial of the OX40 agonist ivuxolimab. All receptors derive from an adult with an advanced solid tumor such as melanoma, head and neck, liver or kidney cancer. CDR3s include the opening cysteine and the closing phenylalanine or tryptophan. A D gene is named only where the DNA matches it firmly. Rows may omit the clone size; those that give it use once, few, many or a size class.

v_gene: TRBV5-1; j_gene: TRBJ2-5; d_gene: NA; abundance: NA; CDR3aa: CASSWGDRRQETQYF; CDR3nt: TGCGCCAGCAGCTGGGGGGACAGAAGGCAAGAGACCCAGTACTTC
v_gene: TRBV7-6; j_gene: TRBJ2-5; d_gene: TRBD2; abundance: NA; CDR3aa: CASSFRTSGLETQYF; CDR3nt: TGTGCCAGCAGCTTTCGAACTAGCGGGTTAGAGACCCAGTACTTC
v_gene: TRBV5-5; j_gene: TRBJ2-5; d_gene: TRBD2; abundance: once; CDR3aa: CASSIRLAAMETQYF; CDR3nt: TGTGCCAGCAGCATACGGCTAGCGGCGATGGAGACCCAGTACTTC
v_gene: TRBV30; j_gene: TRBJ1-6; d_gene: NA; abundance: NA; CDR3aa: CASRQNSPLHF; CDR3nt: TGTGCCTCCCGACAGAATTCACCCCTCCACTTT
v_gene: TRBV7-7; j_gene: TRBJ1-5; d_gene: NA; abundance: NA; CDR3aa: CASSQGPNQPQHF; CDR3nt: TGTGCTAGCAGCCAAGGGCCCAATCAGCCCCAGCATTTT
v_gene: TRBV7-2; j_gene: TRBJ1-5; d_gene: NA; abundance: once; CDR3aa: CASSLVRQSNQPQHF; CDR3nt: TGTGCCAGCAGCTTGGTACGGCAGTCCAATCAGCCCCAGCATTTT
v_gene: TRBV9; j_gene: TRBJ1-6; d_gene: NA; abundance: NA; CDR3aa: CASSVAIIGSPLHF; CDR3nt: TGTGCCAGCAGCGTAGCTATAATCGGATCACCCCTCCACTTT
v_gene: TRBV4-1; j_gene: TRBJ1-2; d_gene: NA; abundance: NA; CDR3aa: CASSQGGTHYGYTF; CDR3nt: TGCGCCAGCAGCCAAGGTGGGACGCACTATGGCTACACCTTC
v_gene: TRBV11-2; j_gene: TRBJ2-2; d_gene: TRBD2; abundance: NA; CDR3aa: CASSLLAGSTGELFF; CDR3nt: TGTGCCAGCAGCTTACTAGCGGGAAGCACCGGGGAGCTGTTTTTT
v_gene: TRBV30; j_gene: TRBJ1-5; d_gene: NA; abundance: NA; CDR3aa: CAWSQGTDQPQHF; CDR3nt: TGTGCCTGGAGTCAGGGGACGGATCAGCCCCAGCATTTT
v_gene: TRBV6-5; j_gene: TRBJ1-1; d_gene: NA; abundance: NA; CDR3aa: CASSPLTGRTEAFF; CDR3nt: TGTGCCAGCAGCCCCTTGACAGGCCGCACTGAAGCTTTCTTT
v_gene: TRBV5-4; j_gene: TRBJ2-5; d_gene: NA; abundance: NA; CDR3aa: CASSSGQSAQETQYF; CDR3nt: TGTGCCAGCAGCTCAGGACAGTCCGCCCAAGAGACCCAGTACTTC
v_gene: TRBV6-1; j_gene: TRBJ2-1; d_gene: NA; abundance: NA; CDR3aa: CASSDPGRPGDEQFF; CDR3nt: TGTGCCAGCAGTGATCCGGGACGGCCTGGGGACGAGCAGTTCTTC
v_gene: TRBV28; j_gene: TRBJ2-2; d_gene: TRBD2; abundance: NA; CDR3aa: CASSFQRGPKYTGELFF; CDR3nt: TGTGCCAGCAGTTTTCAGCGGGGGCCGAAATACACCGGGGAGCTGTTTTTT
v_gene: TRBV14; j_gene: TRBJ2-2; d_gene: TRBD2; abundance: NA; CDR3aa: CASSQTSGRAGELFF; CDR3nt: TGTGCCAGCAGCCAGACTAGCGGGAGGGCCGGGGAGCTGTTTTTT
v_gene: TRBV19; j_gene: TRBJ1-2; d_gene: TRBD1; abundance: NA; CDR3aa: CASSRQGVDYTF; CDR3nt: TGTGCCAGTAGTAGACAGGGCGTTGACTACACCTTC
v_gene: TRBV28; j_gene: TRBJ1-1; d_gene: TRBD1; abundance: NA; CDR3aa: CASTSGTAMNTEAFF; CDR3nt: TGTGCCAGCACCTCCGGGACAGCCATGAACACTGAAGCTTTCTTT
v_gene: TRBV28; j_gene: TRBJ1-5; d_gene: NA; abundance: NA; CDR3aa: CASKSGWGNQPQHF; CDR3nt: TGTGCCAGCAAATCGGGATGGGGCAATCAGCCCCAGCATTTT
v_gene: TRBV11-3; j_gene: TRBJ1-1; d_gene: NA; abundance: NA; CDR3aa: CASSISGVGEAFF; CDR3nt: TGTGCCAGCAGCATCTCAGGGGTTGGCGAAGCTTTCTTT
v_gene: TRBV5-1; j_gene: TRBJ1-5; d_gene: TRBD1; abundance: NA; CDR3aa: CASRTGTGEGQPQHF; CDR3nt: TGCGCCAGCAGGACGGGGACAGGGGAAGGCCAGCCCCAGCATTTT
v_gene: TRBV9; j_gene: TRBJ1-6; d_gene: NA; abundance: NA; CDR3aa: CASSVGGSSYNSPLHF; CDR3nt: TGTGCCAGCAGCGTAGGGGGGAGCTCCTATAATTCACCCCTCCACTTT
v_gene: TRBV5-6; j_gene: TRBJ2-3; d_gene: TRBD2; abundance: NA; CDR3aa: CASSLRGEDTQYF; CDR3nt: TGTGCCAGCAGCTTGCGGGGGGAAGATACGCAGTATTTT
v_gene: TRBV2; j_gene: TRBJ2-5; d_gene: NA; abundance: NA; CDR3aa: CASSELGETQYF; CDR3nt: TGTGCCAGCAGTGAGCTGGGGGAGACCCAGTACTTC
v_gene: TRBV30; j_gene: TRBJ2-7; d_gene: TRBD1; abundance: NA; CDR3aa: CAWSKQGRDEQYF; CDR3nt: TGTGCCTGGAGTAAACAGGGGCGGGACGAGCAGTACTTC
v_gene: TRBV30; j_gene: TRBJ1-4; d_gene: NA; abundance: NA; CDR3aa: CAWGGIATNEKLFF; CDR3nt: TGTGCCTGGGGGGGGATTGCAACTAATGAAAAACTGTTTTTT
v_gene: TRBV28; j_gene: TRBJ1-2; d_gene: NA; abundance: NA; CDR3aa: CASLSRGRSTSNYGYTF; CDR3nt: TGTGCCAGCCTTAGCCGGGGGCGATCGACAAGCAACTATGGCTACACCTTC
v_gene: TRBV7-3; j_gene: TRBJ2-2; d_gene: NA; abundance: NA; CDR3aa: CASSEGQVGELFF; CDR3nt: TGTGCCAGCTCCGAGGGGCAGGTCGGGGAGCTGTTTTTT
v_gene: TRBV4-1; j_gene: TRBJ1-2; d_gene: NA; abundance: NA; CDR3aa: CASSSPYRFNYGYTF; CDR3nt: TGCGCCAGCAGCTCGCCTTACCGCTTTAACTATGGCTACACCTTC
v_gene: TRBV18; j_gene: TRBJ1-1; d_gene: NA; abundance: NA; CDR3aa: CASSPPITQKNTEAFF; CDR3nt: TGTGCCAGCTCACCACCGATAACGCAGAAGAACACTGAAGCTTTCTTT
v_gene: TRBV10-1; j_gene: TRBJ1-6; d_gene: NA; abundance: NA; CDR3aa: CASSWSGQDSPLHF; CDR3nt: TGCGCCAGCAGTTGGTCAGGGCAAGATTCACCCCTCCACTTT
v_gene: TRBV7-2; j_gene: TRBJ1-1; d_gene: NA; abundance: NA; CDR3aa: CASSPQGNTEAFF; CDR3nt: TGTGCCAGCAGCCCACAGGGAAACACTGAAGCTTTCTTT
v_gene: TRBV19; j_gene: TRBJ1-5; d_gene: NA; abundance: NA; CDR3aa: CASSPTPGSNQPQHF; CDR3nt: TGTGCCAGTAGTCCAACCCCCGGTAGCAATCAGCCCCAGCATTTT
v_gene: TRBV12-5; j_gene: TRBJ2-4; d_gene: TRBD2; abundance: NA; CDR3aa: CASGLPAGPKNIQYF; CDR3nt: TGTGCTAGTGGTTTGCCAGCGGGGCCCAAAAACATTCAGTACTTC
v_gene: TRBV27; j_gene: TRBJ1-2; d_gene: NA; abundance: NA; CDR3aa: CASSLLAGDYGYTF; CDR3nt: TGTGCCAGCAGTTTATTGGCAGGGGACTATGGCTACACCTTC
v_gene: TRBV27; j_gene: TRBJ1-6; d_gene: NA; abundance: NA; CDR3aa: CASSLVRGSYNSPLHF; CDR3nt: TGTGCCAGCAGTTTGGTCAGAGGCTCCTATAATTCACCCCTCCACTTT
v_gene: TRBV15; j_gene: TRBJ1-1; d_gene: NA; abundance: NA; CDR3aa: CATSRVELNTEAFF; CDR3nt: TGTGCCACCAGCAGAGTAGAGTTGAACACTGAAGCTTTCTTT
v_gene: TRBV5-4; j_gene: TRBJ2-5; d_gene: NA; abundance: NA; CDR3aa: CASSFVGQETQYF; CDR3nt: TGTGCCAGCAGCTTTGTCGGCCAAGAGACCCAGTACTTC
v_gene: TRBV28; j_gene: TRBJ1-6; d_gene: NA; abundance: once; CDR3aa: CASRSAGSSYNSPLHF; CDR3nt: TGTGCCAGCAGATCAGCAGGGAGCTCCTATAATTCACCCCTCCACTTT
v_gene: TRBV28; j_gene: TRBJ1-6; d_gene: NA; abundance: NA; CDR3aa: CASSLGGGRDNSPLHF; CDR3nt: TGTGCCAGCAGTTTAGGAGGCGGGCGTGATAATTCACCCCTCCACTTT